These 14 T cell receptor beta chains originate from one sample sequenced in a study of blood T cells in healthy people across ages. A second PCR, run for roughly 7 to 12 cycles, used a sample-barcoded 5' primer plus a J-beta primer mix. TCRdb reprocessed the 5' RACE reads with MiXCR, giving one entry per CDR3 protein. The profile shows fewer than 2 million distinct CDR3 sequences, about 39% of them singletons. Sequencing was carried out using blood. The receptors were gathered from a human donor in good health.

The chain employs TRBV12-3 or TRBV12-4 and TRBJ2-6, with D perhaps TRBD1 (6 bases). The CDR3 totals 17 residues. V was clipped by 2 bases and J by 1 base, with 12 bases between them. The CDR3 DNA reads as TGTGCCAGCAGTTTAAGACAGGCCTATTCTGGGGCCAACGTCCTGACTTTC. Its translation is CASSLRQAYSGANVLTF.

This clonotype was counted once. The germline gene is not matched at one end of the junction; a read error may be the cause. This chain links TRBV7-2 with TRBJ2-3; maybe TRBD2 (6 bases). Germline loops: CDR1 SGHTA, CDR2 FQGNSA. CDR3 length equals 15 residues. The CDR3: CASSLTSRVTDTQYF. CDR3 sequence (DNA): TGTGCCAGCAGCTTAACTAGCCGAGTCACAGACACGCAGTATTTT.

The V gene is TRBV2, the J gene TRBJ2-5; perhaps TRBD1 as D (5 bases). Near its end, the DNA agrees better with TRBJ2-7, so the J call may be wrong. The CDR3 has 14 residues. Germline V gene sequence: CDR1 SNHLY, CDR2 FYNNEI. The CDR3 protein is CASSVWQGKIEQYF. The CDR3, as DNA: TGTGCCAGCAGTGTTTGGCAGGGAAAGATCGAGCAGTACTTC.

The CDR3: CASSFTDSGGEQFF. The CDR3 region has the DNA TGTGCCAGCAGCTTTACGGACTCTGGGGGGGAGCAGTTCTTC. V usage is TRBV7-9 and J usage is TRBJ2-1; D is perhaps TRBD2 (6 bases). The length of the CDR3 is 14 residues. Trimming shortened V by 3 bases and J by 10 bases, and 16 bases separated the two germline ends. Germline V gene data show CDR1 as SEHNR and CDR2 as FQNEAQ (reference sequence).

The V gene is TRBV5-1, the J gene TRBJ2-6; D is unclear. Germline CDR1 reads SGHRS; CDR2 reads YFSETQ. V shed 1 base and J shed 0 bases, with 14 bases lying between them. The CDR3 has 18 amino acids. The CDR3 nucleotides read TGCGCCAGCAGCTTGCCGGCAGGCCTAAGCTCTGGGGCCAACGTCCTGACTTTC. It translates to CASSLPAGLSSGANVLTF.

The chain is built from TRBV29-1 and TRBJ1-1; no reliable D call. V was cut by 4 bases and J by 0 bases, with 9 bases left in between. Per germline, CDR1 SQVTM and CDR2 ANQGSEA. The CDR3 has 13 residues. CDR3 in DNA: TGCAGCGTTGCCGAGACAATGAACACTGAAGCTTTCTTT. The encoded protein is CSVAETMNTEAFF.

This clonotype was detected only a few times. The chain links TRBV20-1 to TRBJ2-3; 10 bases map to TRBD2. J gave up 4 bases and V 0 bases, and 10 bases lay outside the gene matches. Germline lookup yields CDR1 DFQATT and CDR2 SNEGSKA (reference sequence). The CDR3 contains 17 residues. DNA of the CDR3: TGCAGTGCTAGAGAGGATAGGGCTAGCGGGGGAGCAGATACGCAGTATTTT. Translating it yields CSAREDRASGGADTQYF.

The chain recombines TRBV5-1 with TRBJ1-4; tentatively, D is TRBD1 (6 bases). This CDR3 has 14 amino acids. CDR1 SGHRS and CDR2 YFSETQ come from the germline V gene. V was clipped by 4 bases and J by 5 bases, with 12 bases between them. The CDR3 sequence: CASSPEGVNEKLFF. As DNA, the CDR3 is TGCGCCAGCAGCCCCGAGGGGGTGAATGAAAAACTGTTTTTT.

This clonotype appeared a few times. The chain employs TRBV6-6 and TRBJ1-1; D remains unclear. This CDR3 spans 11 amino acids. The germline V and J ends were trimmed by 6 bases and 5 bases, with 7 bases remaining between them. Germline V gene sequence: CDR1 MNHNY, CDR2 SVGAGI (reference sequence). The CDR3 loop reads CASRERTEAFF. In DNA form, the CDR3 reads TGTGCCAGCAGAGAAAGAACTGAAGCTTTCTTT.

This clonotype was counted at least ten times. The rearrangement uses TRBV10-3 and TRBJ2-6, with no clear D. Germline V lookup: CDR1 ENHRY, CDR2 SYGVKD. The length of the CDR3 is 14 residues. With 6 bases removed from V and 0 bases from J, the gap between germline ends came to 6 bases. The CDR3 loop is CAISQSSGANVLTF. The CDR3 nucleotides read TGTGCCATCAGCCAAAGCTCTGGGGCCAACGTCCTGACTTTC.

The chain has TRBV27 and TRBJ2-7, with D tentatively TRBD1 or TRBD2 (6 bases each). The CDR3 runs 15 residues. Trimming cost V 2 bases and J 6 bases, with 17 bases left between them. Per the germline V gene, CDR1 is MNHEY and CDR2 is SMNVEV (reference sequence). CDR3 DNA: TGTGCCAGCAGTTTAAGGTTTGGGGGGCAGGGCGAGCAGTACTTC. Its protein is CASSLRFGGQGEQYF.

The V call is TRBV28, the J call TRBJ1-2; 7 positions agree with TRBD1. The V gene's germline CDR1 is MDHEN and CDR2 SYDVKM. V lost 6 bases and J lost 8; bases outside the gene matches: 6. The CDR3 consists of 12 residues. For the CDR3, the DNA is TGTGCCAGCAGCAACACAGGGGTCGGCTACACCTTC. Translating gives CASSNTGVGYTF.

The table lists this clonotype with many counts. V is TRBV5-1 and J is TRBJ2-1; D gene uncertain. V was trimmed by 0 bases and J by 2 bases, leaving 6 bases between them. This CDR3 spans 14 amino acids. The germline gives CDR1 SGHRS, CDR2 YFSETQ. The CDR3: CASSLGQTYNEQFF. CDR3 DNA: TGCGCCAGCAGCTTGGGACAAACCTACAATGAGCAGTTCTTC.

This sequence joins TRBV20-1 and TRBJ1-5; no clear D. V was clipped by 0 bases and J by 0 bases, with 9 bases between them. CDR1 is DFQATT, CDR2 SNEGSKA, per germline (reference sequence). This CDR3 spans 15 amino acids. The CDR3 region is CSARDRMNSNQPQHF. CDR3 sequence (DNA): TGCAGTGCTAGAGATCGAATGAATAGCAATCAGCCCCAGCATTTT.